This T cell receptor beta chain was retrieved from a study of graft-versus-host responses after intestinal transplantation. This clone was seen only once. Its specificity is not known. Germline trimming cut 1 base from V and 3 bases from J; bases unmatched to any gene: 5. CDR3 length equals 15 residues. CDR1 MGHRA and CDR2 YSYEKL come from the germline V gene. Produced via immunoSEQ multiplex PCR; TCRdb's table is partial and in-frame only. The sample comprises around 67,000 clones, almost 90% of which are singletons, and approximately 4.1% rests with the top ten. V gene TRBV4-1 combines with J gene TRBJ1-2; 7 bases line up with TRBD1. The source is a human donor who was the organ donor for an intestinal transplant. Sequenced here: unstimulated CD8+ T cells sorted from spleen or lymph node cells, sampled before transplant. The CDR3 spells CASSQVGGQYYGYTF. In DNA, the CDR3 is TGCGCCAGCAGCCAAGTCGGGGGACAGTACTATGGCTACACCTTC.